The sequence of this T cell receptor (beta chain) was determined in a study of cytomegalovirus exposure and HLA in healthy donors. Study results and limitations: Reportedly, fewer N-insertions than the approximately 700-donor mean appeared in an Asian-associated ancestry cluster in a later analysis.

The study ran its PCR with 60 Vbeta and 13 Jbeta primers. Authors' methods: There were around 80 million unique TCR beta chains by a later count, and approximately 11 million of them were shared. TCRdb's table, derived via immunoSEQ multiplex PCR, lists solely in-frame clones and lacks some. V, J and clone size are those of that table, while D and trimming were read from the DNA. This table has around 210,000 clones, roughly 80% appearing once. The CDR3 runs to 18 residues. In germline, CDR1 is LNHDA, CDR2 SQIVND (reference sequence). J gave up 0 bases and V 6 bases, and 11 bases lay outside the gene matches. The sample holds one count of this clone. Its target is not known.

The TCR originated in a woman aged 25 to 39 in good health and CMV-seronegative. This chain uses TRBV19 with TRBJ2-6; 7 nucleotides agree with TRBD2. What was sequenced was PBMCs. CDR3 protein: CASSFAGAPLSGANVLTF. The DNA of the CDR3 is TGTGCCAGTAGCTTTGCGGGAGCTCCCCTCTCTGGGGCCAACGTCCTGACTTTC.